A single sample is the source of the 18 T cell receptor beta chains below, sequenced in a study of CDR3 diversity in severe acne. Using its own MiXCR run on the PCR reads, TCRdb lists one record per CDR3 protein. The sample lists tens of thousands of distinct CDR3 sequences, around 49% occurring once. Specimen: blood. All receptors derive from a male donor in good health, without acne.

Many counts were recorded for this clonotype. J is TRBJ1-4 and V is TRBV25-1, with D perhaps TRBD1 (5 bases). The CDR3 length is 14 residues. Germline CDR1 is MGHDK and CDR2 is SYGVNS. V was pared by 2 bases and J by 4 bases, with 8 bases between. The CDR3 DNA reads as TGTGCCAGCAGTGAACAGGGTGGTAATGAAAAACTGTTTTTT. Translation: CASSEQGGNEKLFF.

CDR3 sequence reads: CASNRRDSPTDTQYF. The CDR3 DNA reads TGTGCCAGCAACCGCCGGGACAGCCCCACAGATACGCAGTATTTT. The chain employs TRBV12-3 or TRBV12-4 and TRBJ2-3; 7 bases agree with TRBD1. J lost 2 bases, V lost 7 bases, and 9 bases had no gene match. The CDR3 is 15 residues long.

V is TRBV27 and J is TRBJ1-1; D is uncertain. The CDR3 extends over 13 amino acids. The germline gives CDR1 MNHEY, CDR2 SMNVEV (reference sequence). Trimming took off 2 bases at V and 0 bases at J, with 4 bases between the two ends. CDR3 DNA: TGTGCCAGCAGTTTAATCGTGAACACTGAAGCTTTCTTT. Translating gives CASSLIVNTEAFF.

This clonotype was observed many times. The chain recombines TRBV5-1 with TRBJ2-1; TRBD2 is a possible D gene (5 bases). The CDR3 length is 14 residues. The V end was cut by 0 bases, the J end by 6 bases, with 10 bases between. The germline V gene encodes CDR1 SGHRS and CDR2 YFSETQ. CDR3 protein: CASSLEGSFNEQFF. The CDR3 DNA reads as TGCGCCAGCAGCTTGGAAGGGAGTTTCAATGAGCAGTTCTTC.

This clonotype was seen repeatedly, ten times or more. This sequence joins TRBV12-3 or TRBV12-4 and TRBJ1-4; 9 positions match TRBD1. The CDR3 totals 12 residues. Unmatched junction bases numbered 1, after V lost 6 bases and J lost 8 bases. CDR3 coding DNA: TGTGCCAGCAGGGACAGGGGAGAAAAACTGTTTTTT. Translated, it gives CASRDRGEKLFF.

V gene TRBV5-1 combines with J gene TRBJ2-7, with D possibly TRBD1 on 7 matching bases. Trimming stripped 6 bases from V and 6 bases from J, with 16 bases between. CDR1 is SGHRS, CDR2 YFSETQ, per germline. The length of the CDR3 is 13 residues. The CDR3 sequence: CASNPEGAVEQYF. DNA of the CDR3: TGCGCCAGCAACCCGGAGGGGGCAGTCGAGCAGTACTTC.

The rearrangement uses TRBV24-1 and TRBJ2-2, with 7 bases matching TRBD2. V lost 2 bases, J lost 4 bases, and 9 bases stayed unmatched. CDR1 is KGHDR, CDR2 SFDVKD, per germline. The CDR3 is made up of 17 amino acids. This chain's CDR3 is CATSDSPSGTVTGELFF. The CDR3 DNA sequence: TGTGCCACCAGTGATTCGCCAAGCGGGACGGTCACCGGGGAGCTGTTTTTT.

This chain's CDR3 is CASIDRGQPYEKLFF. The CDR3 DNA reads TGTGCCAGTATTGATAGAGGACAGCCTTATGAAAAACTGTTTTTT. The chain uses TRBV19 and TRBJ1-4; maybe TRBD1 (6 bases). Trimming cost V 7 bases and J 6 bases, with 18 bases left between them. The CDR3 length is 15 residues. Looked up from germline, CDR1 is LNHDA and CDR2 is SQIVND (reference sequence).

The V and J genes are TRBV7-8 and TRBJ2-7, with TRBD1 identical over 12 bases. The CDR3 loop spans 18 amino acids. CDR1 SGHVS and CDR2 FQNEAQ come from the germline V gene. J lost 1 base, V lost 5 bases, and 12 bases had no gene match. CDR3 amino acids: CASSPPGTGGGGSYEQYF. The CDR3 bases are TGTGCCAGCAGCCCCCCCGGGACAGGGGGCGGTGGGTCCTACGAGCAGTACTTC.

The V gene is TRBV9, the J gene TRBJ2-7; TRBD1 or TRBD2 may be the D gene (5 bases each). V was shortened by 5 bases and J by 6 bases, with 12 bases between the two germline ends. Germline V CDR1 and CDR2: SGDLS, YYNGEE. The CDR3 sequence is 12 residues long. For the CDR3, the DNA is TGTGCCAGCAGAGAGGGGCAGGGCGAGCAGTACTTC. Protein: CASREGQGEQYF.

This clonotype was detected many times. The J gene is TRBJ1-2, the V gene TRBV6-5, with D unresolved. V shed 0 bases and J shed 5 bases, with 10 bases lying between them. Germline lookup yields CDR1 MNHEY and CDR2 SVGAGI. The CDR3 extends over 14 amino acids. The CDR3 loop is CASSYSEADYGYTF. The CDR3 DNA sequence: TGTGCCAGCAGTTACTCGGAGGCTGATTATGGCTACACCTTC.

The V and J genes are TRBV6-5 and TRBJ1-2; perhaps TRBD1 as D (6 bases). CDR1 and CDR2 (germline): MNHEY, SVGAGI. The ends were cut back, 8 bases at V and 12 bases at J, with 13 bases in the middle. The CDR3 length is 10 residues. In DNA form, the CDR3 reads TGTGCCAGCTTAGCGGGGGCGAACACCTTC. Amino acid sequence: CASLAGANTF.

The J gene is TRBJ2-7, the V gene TRBV11-2, with 14 positions matching TRBD2. CDR1 is SGHAT, CDR2 FQNNGV, per germline. The CDR3 spans 18 residues. Trimming at V came to 4 bases and at J to 1 base, leaving 9 bases not matched to a gene. The CDR3 nucleotides are TGTGCCAGCAGCTATGGGGGACTAGCGGGAGTGGGATCCTACGAGCAGTACTTC. This translates into CASSYGGLAGVGSYEQYF.

This clonotype showed up just a few times. This rearrangement joins TRBV25-1 to TRBJ1-1, with D unresolved. This CDR3 comprises 14 residues. Trimming cost V 5 bases and J 4 bases, with 14 bases left between them. CDR1 is MGHDK, CDR2 SYGVNS, per germline. CDR3 sequence (DNA): TGTGCCAGCAGTACGATCAACCTCCTCACTGAAGCTTTCTTT. Translation: CASSTINLLTEAFF.

The chain joins TRBV15 to TRBJ2-3, with D tentatively TRBD2 (6 bases). The CDR3 runs to 14 residues. Germline CDR1 and CDR2: LNHNV and YYDKDF (reference sequence). The V end was cut by 3 bases, the J end by 0 bases, with 7 bases between. In DNA form, the CDR3 reads TGTGCCACCAGCAGTGGGACTAGCACAGATACGCAGTATTTT. The encoded protein is CATSSGTSTDTQYF.

The chain is built from TRBV25-1 and TRBJ1-1; 7 nucleotides match TRBD1. With V trimmed by 4 bases and J by 5 bases, 7 bases remained unmatched. The CDR3 extends over 14 amino acids. CDR1 is MGHDK, CDR2 SYGVNS, per germline. In nucleotides, the CDR3 is TGTGCCAGCAGTGTAACGGCAGGGGGTACTGAAGCTTTCTTT. This sequence encodes CASSVTAGGTEAFF. The variable domain in full, with the rest retrieved from reference TRBV25-1 and TRBJ1-1, is EADIYQTPRYLVIGTGKKITLECSQTMGHDKMYWYQQDPGMELHLIHYSYGVNSTEKGDLSSESTVSRIRTEHFPLTLESARPSHTSQYLCASSVTAGGTEAFFGQGTRLTVV.

J is TRBJ1-2 and V is TRBV20-1; D is ambiguous. CDR1 and CDR2 from the germline V gene are DFQATT and SNEGSKA (reference sequence). This CDR3 is 17 amino acids long. V dropped 1 base and J dropped 0 bases, with 18 bases sitting between them. CDR3 residues: CSARVAIFLCANYGYTF. The CDR3 DNA reads as TGCAGTGCTAGAGTGGCTATATTCTTATGTGCTAACTATGGCTACACCTTC.

The chain is built from TRBV27 and TRBJ1-2; D not certain. CDR3 length: 13 amino acids. The germline V gene has CDR1 MNHEY and CDR2 SMNVEV (reference sequence). V was clipped by 3 bases and J by 2 bases, with 7 bases between them. The CDR3 loop is CASSFRRNYGYTF. The CDR3 region has the DNA TGTGCCAGCAGTTTTAGAAGAAACTATGGCTACACCTTC.